The clone carrying this T cell receptor beta chain was counted between two and nine times. Its antigen is currently unknown. The data were taken from a study of T cell repertoires in cytomegalovirus infection. Study information: It can be stated that public TCR beta signatures indicated CMV infection as well as a matching HLA type. Study-level points and caveats: CMV carriers having the relevant HLA were flagged by cumulative public TCR beta family frequency.

Trimming pared 7 bases from V and 2 bases from J, leaving 12 bases between. The CDR3 has 14 amino acids. CDR1 and CDR2 (germline): MDHEN, SYDVKM. TCRdb processed the reads anew with MiXCR; each CDR3 protein has one entry. The table records a few hundred thousand distinct CDR3 sequences, around a quarter of them present only once. The rearrangement links TRBV28 to TRBJ1-5; tentative D call: TRBD1 (5 bases). The clonotype comes from a human donor in good health (CMV status not recorded). Some clones in this sample may be carry-over from other donors' samples. The sequencing input was PBMCs. This CDR3 reads CASKKIGGNQPQHF. The CDR3 nucleotides read TGTGCCAGCAAAAAGATAGGGGGCAATCAGCCCCAGCATTTT.